This TCR beta chain was captured by sequencing in a study of Ad26.COV2.S vaccination and SARS-CoV-2 variants. Study information: Participants got Ad26.COV2.S intramuscularly, once or twice 56 days apart.

The assay was immunoSEQ multiplex PCR, and TCRdb's table has in-frame clones only and misses some. Of about 400,000 clones listed, about nine tenths are singletons. CDR1 is SQVTM, CDR2 ANQGSEA, per germline. CDR3 length: 12 amino acids. V gave up 7 bases and J gave up 2 bases; unmatched junction bases: 2. Study-wide points: Post-vaccination breadth of spike-specific CD8+ and CD4+ T cell responses was reportedly substantial. Participants in the vaccine arm had higher spike-specific TCR breadth; placebo recipients had lower.

Comments on this clone: Its antigen is not known.

Treatment denoted: around 19 received Ad26.COV2.S at low or high dose, single or two shots; 5 received placebo; per-sample allocation not given. The investigators took samples on day 63 after the first vaccine or placebo injection. The chain has TRBV29-1 and TRBJ1-2, with 9 bases matching TRBD1. Here the sequenced sample was peripheral blood, taken in a trial of Ad26.COV2.S vaccine versus placebo. This clonotype was sampled from a person aged 18-65 years who received the Ad26.COV2.S COVID-19 vaccine or a placebo. The CDR3 DNA sequence: TGCAGCGCGGACAGGGGAAACTATGGCTACACCTTC. Protein sequence: CSADRGNYGYTF.